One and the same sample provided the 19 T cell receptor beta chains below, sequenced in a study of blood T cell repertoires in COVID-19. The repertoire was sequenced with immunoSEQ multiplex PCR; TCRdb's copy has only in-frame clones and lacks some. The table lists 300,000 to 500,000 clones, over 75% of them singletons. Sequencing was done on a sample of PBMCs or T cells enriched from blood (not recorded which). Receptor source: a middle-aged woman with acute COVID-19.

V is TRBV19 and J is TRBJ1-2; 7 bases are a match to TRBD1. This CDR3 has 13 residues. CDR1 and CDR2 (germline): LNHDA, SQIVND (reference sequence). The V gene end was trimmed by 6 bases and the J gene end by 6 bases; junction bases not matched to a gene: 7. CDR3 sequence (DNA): TGTGCCAGTAGACCGAACAGGGGACATGGCTACACCTTC. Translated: CASRPNRGHGYTF.

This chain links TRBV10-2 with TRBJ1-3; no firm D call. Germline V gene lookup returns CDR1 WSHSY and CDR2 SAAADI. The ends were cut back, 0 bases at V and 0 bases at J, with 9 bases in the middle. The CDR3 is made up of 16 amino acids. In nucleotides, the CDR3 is TGCGCCAGCAGTGAGTCGATGGGCCACTCTGGAAACACCATATATTTT. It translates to CASSESMGHSGNTIYF.

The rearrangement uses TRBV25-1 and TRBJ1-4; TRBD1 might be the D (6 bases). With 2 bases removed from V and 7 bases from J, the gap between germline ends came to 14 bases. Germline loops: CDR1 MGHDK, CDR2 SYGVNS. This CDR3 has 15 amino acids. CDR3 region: CASSEQGTGREKLFF. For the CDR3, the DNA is TGTGCCAGCAGTGAACAGGGGACGGGTCGTGAAAAACTGTTTTTT.

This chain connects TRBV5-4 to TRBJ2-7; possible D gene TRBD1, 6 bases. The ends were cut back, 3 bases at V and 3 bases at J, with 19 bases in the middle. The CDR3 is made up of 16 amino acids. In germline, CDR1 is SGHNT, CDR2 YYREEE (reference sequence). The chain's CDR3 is CASSYDQGLQSYEQYF. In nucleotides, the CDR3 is TGTGCCAGCAGCTACGATCAGGGGCTCCAGAGCTACGAGCAGTACTTC. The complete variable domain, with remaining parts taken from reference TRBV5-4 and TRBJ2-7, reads ETGVTQSPTHLIKTRGQQVTLRCSSQSGHNTVSWYQQALGQGPQFIFQYYREEENGRGNFPPRFSGLQFPNYSSELNVNALELDDSALYLCASSYDQGLQSYEQYFGPGTRLTVT.

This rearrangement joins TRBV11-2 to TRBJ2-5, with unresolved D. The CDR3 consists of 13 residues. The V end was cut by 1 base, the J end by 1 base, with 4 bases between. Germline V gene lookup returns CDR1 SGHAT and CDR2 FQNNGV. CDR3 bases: TGTGCCAGCAGCTTAGCTTCCCAAGAGACCCAGTACTTC. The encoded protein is CASSLASQETQYF.

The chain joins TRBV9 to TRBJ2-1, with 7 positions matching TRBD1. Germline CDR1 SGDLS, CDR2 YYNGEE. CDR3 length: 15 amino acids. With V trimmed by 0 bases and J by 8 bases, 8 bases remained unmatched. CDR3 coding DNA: TGTGCCAGCAGCGTAGAGGGCAGGGGGACCGATGAGCAGTTCTTC. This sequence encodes CASSVEGRGTDEQFF.

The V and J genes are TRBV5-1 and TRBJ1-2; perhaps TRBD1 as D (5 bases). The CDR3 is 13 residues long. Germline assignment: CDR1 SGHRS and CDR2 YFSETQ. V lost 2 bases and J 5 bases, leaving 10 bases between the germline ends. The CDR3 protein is CASSLTGDYGYTF. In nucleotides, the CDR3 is TGCGCCAGCAGCTTAACGGGGGATTATGGCTACACCTTC.

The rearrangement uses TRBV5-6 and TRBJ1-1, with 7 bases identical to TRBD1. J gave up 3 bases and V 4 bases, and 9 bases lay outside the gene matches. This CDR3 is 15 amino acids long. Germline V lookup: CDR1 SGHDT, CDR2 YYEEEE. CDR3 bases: TGTGCCAGCAGCCCTAGGACAGGAGGGGACACTGAAGCTTTCTTT. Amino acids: CASSPRTGGDTEAFF.

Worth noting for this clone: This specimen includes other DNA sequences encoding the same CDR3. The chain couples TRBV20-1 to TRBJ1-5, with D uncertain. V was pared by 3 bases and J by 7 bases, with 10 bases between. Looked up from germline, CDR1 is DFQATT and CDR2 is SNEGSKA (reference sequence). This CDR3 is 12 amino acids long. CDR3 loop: CSASRREQPQHF. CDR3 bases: TGCAGTGCTAGTCGGAGGGAACAGCCCCAGCATTTT.

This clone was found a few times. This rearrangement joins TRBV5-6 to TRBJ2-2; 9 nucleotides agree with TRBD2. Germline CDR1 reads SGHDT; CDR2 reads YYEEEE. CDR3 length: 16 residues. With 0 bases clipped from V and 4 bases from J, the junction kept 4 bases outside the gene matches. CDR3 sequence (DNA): TGTGCCAGCAGCTTGGCCCAGCGGGGGGCCACCGGGGAGCTGTTTTTT. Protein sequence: CASSLAQRGATGELFF.

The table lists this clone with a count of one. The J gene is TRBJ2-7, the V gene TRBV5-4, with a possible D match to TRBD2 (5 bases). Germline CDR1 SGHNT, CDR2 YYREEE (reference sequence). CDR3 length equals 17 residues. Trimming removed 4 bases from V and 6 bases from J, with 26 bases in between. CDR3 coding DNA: TGTGCCAGCAGCCCCCGCCGGGGTGGCGTTAAGTTAGGCGAGCAGTACTTC. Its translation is CASSPRRGGVKLGEQYF.

The CDR3 reads CAIIGQGGLDEQFF. CDR3 coding DNA: TGTGCCATCATCGGACAGGGGGGGTTAGATGAGCAGTTCTTC. The V and J genes are TRBV2 and TRBJ2-1, with 10 bases fitting TRBD1. Germline V gene sequence: CDR1 SNHLY, CDR2 FYNNEI. V lost 10 bases to trimming and J lost 8 bases; unmatched junction nucleotides: 11. This CDR3 region has 14 residues.

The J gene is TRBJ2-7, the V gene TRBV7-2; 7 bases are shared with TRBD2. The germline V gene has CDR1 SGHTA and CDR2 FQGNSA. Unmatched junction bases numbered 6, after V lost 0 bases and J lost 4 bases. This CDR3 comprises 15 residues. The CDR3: CASSLASLAIYEQYF. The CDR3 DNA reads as TGTGCCAGCAGCTTAGCCTCACTAGCGATTTACGAGCAGTACTTC.

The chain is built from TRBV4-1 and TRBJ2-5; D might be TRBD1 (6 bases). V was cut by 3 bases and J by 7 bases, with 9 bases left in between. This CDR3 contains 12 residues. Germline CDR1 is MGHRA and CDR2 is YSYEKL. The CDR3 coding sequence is TGCGCCAGCAGCCACCCCAGGGGGACCCAGTACTTC. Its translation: CASSHPRGTQYF.

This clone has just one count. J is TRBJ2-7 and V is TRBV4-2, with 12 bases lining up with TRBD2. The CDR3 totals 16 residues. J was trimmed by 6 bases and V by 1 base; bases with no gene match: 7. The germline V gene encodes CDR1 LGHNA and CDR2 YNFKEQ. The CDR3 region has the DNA TGTGCCAGCAGCCAAGTTGCTAGCGGGGGGGCCATCGAGCAGTACTTC. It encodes CASSQVASGGAIEQYF.

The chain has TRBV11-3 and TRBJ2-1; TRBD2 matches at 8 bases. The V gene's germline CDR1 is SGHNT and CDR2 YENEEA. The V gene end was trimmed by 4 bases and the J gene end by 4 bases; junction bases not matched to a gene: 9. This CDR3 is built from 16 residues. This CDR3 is CASSSSFAGGYNEQFF. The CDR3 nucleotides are TGTGCCAGCAGCTCGTCCTTTGCGGGGGGATACAATGAGCAGTTCTTC.

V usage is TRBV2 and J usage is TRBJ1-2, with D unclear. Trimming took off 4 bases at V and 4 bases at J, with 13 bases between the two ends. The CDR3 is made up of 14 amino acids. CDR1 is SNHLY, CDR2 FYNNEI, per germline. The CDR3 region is CASSVGGYRYGYTF. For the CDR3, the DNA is TGTGCCAGCAGTGTGGGAGGGTACCGCTATGGCTACACCTTC.

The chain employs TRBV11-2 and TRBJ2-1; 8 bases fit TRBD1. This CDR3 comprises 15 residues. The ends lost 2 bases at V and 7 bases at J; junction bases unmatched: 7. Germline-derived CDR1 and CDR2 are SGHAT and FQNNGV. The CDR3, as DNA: TGTGCCAGCAGCTTATCCAGGACAGGGTTAAATGAGCAGTTCTTC. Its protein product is CASSLSRTGLNEQFF.

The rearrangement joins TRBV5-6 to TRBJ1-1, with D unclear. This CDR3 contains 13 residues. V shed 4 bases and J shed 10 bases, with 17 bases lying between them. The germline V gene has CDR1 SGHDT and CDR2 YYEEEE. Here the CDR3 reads CASSPGEGLVAFF. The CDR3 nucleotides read TGTGCCAGCAGCCCCGGGGAGGGCTTGGTAGCTTTCTTT. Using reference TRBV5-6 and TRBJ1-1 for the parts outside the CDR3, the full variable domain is DAGVTQSPTHLIKTRGQQVTLRCSPKSGHDTVSWYQQALGQGPQFIFQYYEEEERQRGNFPDRFSGHQFPNYSSELNVNALLLGDSALYLCASSPGEGLVAFFGQGTRLTVV.